The rows below give T cell receptor beta chains drawn from one sample of a study of identical twins. TCRdb re-analysed the 5' RACE reads in MiXCR, keeping a single row per CDR3 protein. The table shows 500,000 to 650,000 distinct CDR3 sequences, with 20% to 25% occurring only once. The same sample was also used in a study of yellow fever vaccine responses in identical twins.

The specimen sequenced was CD4+ T cells sorted from blood. The receptors were sampled from a woman aged 18 to 35 in good health. Both conserved end residues are part of each CDR3.

TRBV19	TRBJ2-3	CASRARGASTDTQYF
TRBV5-1	TRBJ2-7	CASSPGTSSYEQYF
TRBV20-1	TRBJ2-1	CSLKTSGGLSSYNEQFF
TRBV5-1	TRBJ2-1	CASSSGWKQFF
TRBV5-1	TRBJ2-7	CASSLGGGFTYEQYF
TRBV15	TRBJ2-3	CATSKEPGQGVDTQYF
TRBV20-1	TRBJ2-1	CSARTSGSPPYNEQFF
TRBV12-3/TRBV12-4	TRBJ2-7	CASLSGLASYEQYF
TRBV10-3	TRBJ2-3	CAISRTSGSTDTQYF
TRBV5-1	TRBJ2-2	CASSSDRTPTGELFF
TRBV6-1	TRBJ1-6	CASSPVRVGSPLHF
TRBV3-1	TRBJ2-1	CASSQAGNRRQFF
TRBV3-1	TRBJ2-3	CASSLGPRGDTQYF
TRBV5-1	TRBJ2-7	CASSRSGLAGGNEQYF
TRBV12-3/TRBV12-4	TRBJ2-2	CASSFIRTFTGELFF
TRBV11-2	TRBJ1-1	CASSLGVLGATNTEAFF
TRBV12-5	TRBJ2-2	CASVAEMNTGELFF
TRBV27	TRBJ2-3	CASSSSGWSTDTQYF
TRBV2	TRBJ2-7	CASRPIPGLAGGGSYEQYF
TRBV5-1	TRBJ2-7	CASSLDRADYEQYF
TRBV19	TRBJ2-1	CASSGVPRLAVQQFF
TRBV5-1	TRBJ2-5	CASSPDSGTETQYF
TRBV5-1	TRBJ2-7	CASSLTVQGGGEQYF
TRBV6-2/TRBV6-3	TRBJ1-6	CASMRQNSPLHF